Detailed here is one T cell receptor (beta chain). J lost 2 bases, V lost 0 bases, and 3 bases had no gene match. CDR3 length: 15 residues. Per germline, CDR1 LNHNV and CDR2 YYDKDF (reference sequence). Full-length variable regions came from constant-region reverse primers plus semi-nested Nested Universal Primer A PCR. TCRdb reprocessed the 5' RACE reads via MiXCR and lists one record per CDR3 protein. The sample lists 30,000 or so distinct CDR3 sequences; roughly 24% were seen once. The sequencing sample was made of memory CD4+ T cells sorted from blood. As to subset: memory CD4+ T cells, CD4+CD45RO+CD25-. This sequence was found in a female donor with breast cancer. The chain carries TRBV15 and TRBJ2-5; 7 nucleotides line up with TRBD1. DNA for the CDR3: TGTGCCACCAGCAGAGAACGCAGGGGGCAAGAGACCCAGTACTTC. Translating gives CATSRERRGQETQYF.